This TCR beta chain was documented in a study of blood T cell repertoires in COVID-19. At the level of the study: Donors in the United States, Italy and Spain gave samples during acute or convalescent COVID-19.

As handled by the study authors: Scientists estimated how many nucleated cells there were by amplifying reference gene primers. Sequencing was performed with immunoSEQ multiplex PCR; in TCRdb, only in-frame clones are kept and a portion is missing. That table supplies the V and J calls and clone size; D and trimming were determined from the DNA. The table has about 110,000 clones, about four fifths seen once. V lost 3 bases to trimming and J lost 10 bases; unmatched junction nucleotides: 9. The germline V gene encodes CDR1 KGHDR and CDR2 SFDVKD. The CDR3 runs to 16 residues. Source material: peripheral blood. The chain uses TRBV24-1 and TRBJ2-1; 12 bases line up with TRBD2. The receptor was derived from a woman in her 70s with acute or convalescent COVID-19. The CDR3 is CATSDGTTSGRPEQFF. CDR3 nucleotides: TGTGCCACCAGTGATGGTACGACTAGCGGGAGACCGGAGCAGTTCTTC.